In this sample, the clone carrying this T cell receptor (beta chain) turned up a few times. Antigen unknown. This record comes from a study of T cell responses to AZD1222 COVID-19 vaccine. General study results and limits: Receipt of two AZD1222 doses was followed by a rise in Spike-specific TCR breadth and depth. Among vaccine-associated CD4 TCRs, coverage spanned spike, with dominance at 160-218 and 743-854.

Generated by immunoSEQ multiplex PCR, the TCRdb table keeps only in-frame clones and is missing some. The sample has roughly 80,000 clones; roughly nine tenths are singletons. Germline trimming cut 6 bases from V and 5 bases from J; bases unmatched to any gene: 6. This CDR3 region has 14 residues. The germline gives CDR1 MDHEN, CDR2 SYDVKM. The chain couples TRBV28 to TRBJ2-5; 10 bases agree with TRBD1. The sequencing here drew on peripheral blood, taken 28 days after the second AZD1222 dose. The clonotype comes from an adult who received the AZD1222 COVID-19 vaccine. CDR3 coding DNA: TGTGCCAGCAGGCTGACAGGGGGCAGGGAGACCCAGTACTTC. Translation gives CASRLTGGRETQYF.